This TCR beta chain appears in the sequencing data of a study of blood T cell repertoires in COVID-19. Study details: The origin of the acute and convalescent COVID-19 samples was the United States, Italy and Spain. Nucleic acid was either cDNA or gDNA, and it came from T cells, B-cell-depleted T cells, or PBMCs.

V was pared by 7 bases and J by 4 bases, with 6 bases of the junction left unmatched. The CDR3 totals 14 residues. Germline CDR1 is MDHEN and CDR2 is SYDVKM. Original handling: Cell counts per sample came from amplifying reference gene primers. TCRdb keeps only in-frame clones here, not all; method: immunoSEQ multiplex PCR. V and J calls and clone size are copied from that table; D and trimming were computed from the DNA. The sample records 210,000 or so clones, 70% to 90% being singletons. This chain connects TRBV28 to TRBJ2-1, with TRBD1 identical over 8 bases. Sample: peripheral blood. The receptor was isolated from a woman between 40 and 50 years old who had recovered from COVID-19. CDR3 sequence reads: CASNLGTGYNEQFF. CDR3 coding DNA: TGTGCCAGCAATTTGGGGACAGGTTACAATGAGCAGTTCTTC.